Below, 30 T cell receptor beta chains from the same sample are listed, as sequenced in a study of CD8 T cells in ankylosing spondylitis. Each CDR3 protein gets one entry after TCRdb re-called the 5' RACE reads with MiXCR. The sample records nearly 250,000 distinct CDR3 sequences, roughly 32% being singletons. The specimen was blood, either unsorted or a sorted T cell fraction (not recorded which). All receptors derive from a male donor with ankylosing spondylitis or in good health (not recorded which).

This clonotype was seen a handful of times. The chain joins TRBV12-3 or TRBV12-4 to TRBJ2-1; D ambiguous. This CDR3 comprises 13 residues. The V end lost 6 bases, the J end lost 5 bases, and 11 bases lay between the germline ends. The CDR3 DNA is TGTGCCAGCAGCCCCCGGTTGGACAATGAGCAGTTCTTC. Protein product: CASSPRLDNEQFF.

The chain joins TRBV5-6 to TRBJ2-5; D gene ambiguous. The CDR3 has 14 residues. Germline CDR1 SGHDT, CDR2 YYEEEE. Trimming removed 0 bases from V and 3 bases from J, with 9 bases in between. DNA for the CDR3: TGTGCCAGCAGCTTGGGCCTGACCGAAGAGACCCAGTACTTC. Protein sequence: CASSLGLTEETQYF. Filled out from reference TRBV5-6 and TRBJ2-5, the complete variable domain reads DAGVTQSPTHLIKTRGQQVTLRCSPKSGHDTVSWYQQALGQGPQFIFQYYEEEERQRGNFPDRFSGHQFPNYSSELNVNALLLGDSALYLCASSLGLTEETQYFGPGTRLLVL.

V and J are TRBV3-1 and TRBJ2-2, with TRBD1 matching 8 bases. CDR3 size: 17 residues. Germline trimming cut 4 bases from V and 2 bases from J; bases unmatched to any gene: 9. Germline V gene sequence: CDR1 LGHDT, CDR2 YNNKEL (reference sequence). This CDR3 reads CASSLSPGQVNTGELFF. The CDR3 coding sequence is TGTGCCAGCAGCCTTTCCCCGGGACAGGTTAACACCGGGGAGCTGTTTTTT.

The chain employs TRBV30 and TRBJ2-1, with a possible D match to TRBD2 (7 bases). V was clipped by 7 bases and J by 9 bases, with 16 bases between them. The CDR3 is made up of 12 amino acids. Germline V CDR1 and CDR2: GTSNPN, SVGIG (reference sequence). The CDR3 reads CASLRGGGEQFF. The CDR3, as DNA: TGTGCCTCGCTACGGGGAGGGGGTGAGCAGTTCTTC.

This clonotype appeared a few times. The gene calls are TRBV7-3 and TRBJ2-5; D is ambiguous. CDR3 size: 14 residues. V was cut by 0 bases and J by 4 bases, with 9 bases left in between. Germline CDR1 and CDR2: SGHTA and FQGTGA. The CDR3 protein is CASSLTGMGETQYF. In nucleotides, the CDR3 is TGTGCCAGCAGCTTAACGGGTATGGGAGAGACCCAGTACTTC.

This clonotype was recorded only once. CDR3 nucleotide sequence: TGTGCCAGCAGCCAGGCGGGTCCCGGATCTGGGGCCAACGTCCTGACTTTC. As protein: CASSQAGPGSGANVLTF. V is TRBV4-2 and J is TRBJ2-6, with D perhaps matching TRBD2 (5 bases). Germline V gives CDR1 LGHNA, CDR2 YNFKEQ. The CDR3 runs 17 residues. V lost 3 bases and J lost 1, with 13 bases in between.

The chain links TRBV6-5 to TRBJ2-1; 8 positions agree with TRBD1. With V trimmed by 2 bases and J by 1 base, 7 bases remained unmatched. The CDR3 has 17 residues. CDR1 is MNHEY, CDR2 SVGAGI, per germline. This CDR3 reads CASSYGTGGGSYNEQFF. For the CDR3, the DNA is TGTGCCAGCAGTTACGGGACAGGCGGAGGGTCCTACAATGAGCAGTTCTTC.

In this sample, this clonotype turned up a few times. This chain links TRBV5-1 with TRBJ2-1; 11 bases match TRBD2. CDR1 and CDR2 from the germline V gene are SGHRS and YFSETQ. J gave up 4 bases and V 4 bases, and 4 bases lay outside the gene matches. This CDR3 spans 15 amino acids. The CDR3 nucleotides read TGCGCCAGCAGCGTGTTAGCGGGGGGGTACAATGAGCAGTTCTTC. This sequence encodes CASSVLAGGYNEQFF.

This clonotype was recorded a few times. The CDR3 here is CASSPGMGVTEAFF. CDR3 coding DNA: TGTGCCAGCAGCCCAGGGATGGGGGTTACCGAAGCTTTCTTT. V is TRBV7-9 and J is TRBJ1-1, with D perhaps matching TRBD1 (5 bases). The CDR3 contains 14 residues. V gave up 5 bases and J gave up 8 bases, with 18 bases separating them. The germline gives CDR1 SEHNR, CDR2 FQNEAQ (reference sequence).

This clonotype has only a few counts. The chain employs TRBV20-1 and TRBJ2-2; D is unresolved. Germline V gives CDR1 DFQATT, CDR2 SNEGSKA (reference sequence). This CDR3 comprises 15 residues. The V end was cut by 2 bases, the J end by 0 bases, with 10 bases between. DNA for the CDR3: TGCAGTGCTAGACCCCCGAGCGCGAACACCGGGGAGCTGTTTTTT. It specifies CSARPPSANTGELFF.

This clonotype turned up a few times. The chain carries TRBV12-3 or TRBV12-4 and TRBJ2-2; 8 positions agree with TRBD1. J was trimmed by 4 bases and V by 5 bases; bases with no gene match: 3. The CDR3 is made up of 14 amino acids. The CDR3 nucleotides are TGTGCCAGCAGTCGAACAGGGGGCACCGGGGAGCTGTTTTTT. Protein sequence: CASSRTGGTGELFF.

This chain connects TRBV28 to TRBJ2-5, with D tentatively TRBD1 (5 bases). The CDR3 spans 14 residues. V was clipped by 6 bases and J by 3 bases, with 14 bases between them. Germline V gives CDR1 MDHEN, CDR2 SYDVKM. CDR3 loop: CASSRQSEKETQYF. The CDR3, as DNA: TGTGCCAGCAGCCGACAGTCAGAGAAAGAGACCCAGTACTTC.

The J gene is TRBJ2-7, the V gene TRBV3-1; D tentatively fits TRBD1 or TRBD2 (6 bases each). CDR3 size: 16 residues. Germline CDR1 LGHDT, CDR2 YNNKEL (reference sequence). V lost 10 bases, J lost 5 bases, and 27 bases lay in between. The CDR3 here is CATSRSGGTGFDEQYF. CDR3 nucleotides: TGTGCCACCTCGCGCTCCGGGGGAACAGGGTTCGACGAGCAGTACTTC.

The J gene is TRBJ2-3, the V gene TRBV6-1; D call uncertain. The V end lost 6 bases, the J end lost 0 bases, and 13 bases lay between the germline ends. The V gene's germline CDR1 is MNHNS and CDR2 SASEGT. The CDR3 sequence is 15 residues long. This chain's CDR3 is CASRPTAYSTDTQYF. The CDR3 coding sequence is TGTGCCAGCAGGCCGACTGCGTATAGCACAGATACGCAGTATTTT.

The chain is built from TRBV18 and TRBJ2-2; D is perhaps TRBD1 or TRBD2 (5 bases each). The germline CDR1 and CDR2 sequences are KGHSH and LQKENI. Trimming took 3 bases from V and 4 from J, leaving 12 bases between them. The CDR3 runs to 15 residues. CDR3 loop: CASSPRDDTTGELFF. The CDR3 coding sequence is TGTGCCAGCTCACCCCGGGACGACACCACCGGGGAGCTGTTTTTT.

Points on this clonotype: The junction departs from the called germline gene at one end, perhaps through a read error. V is TRBV20-1 and J is TRBJ2-3; 8 positions agree with TRBD2. The CDR3 has 14 amino acids. The germline V gene encodes CDR1 DFQATT and CDR2 SNEGSKA (reference sequence). In DNA, the CDR3 is TGCAGTGCTGAGATTAGCGCGGGGGGAGATACGAAGTATTTT. It codes for CSAEISAGGDTKYF.

This clonotype was picked up a small number of times. This chain joins TRBV6-6 and TRBJ1-2; D unclear. Germline CDR1 and CDR2: MNHNY and SVGAGI (reference sequence). This CDR3 is built from 12 residues. Trimming stripped 7 bases from V and 8 bases from J, with 14 bases between. The CDR3 DNA sequence: TGTGCCAGCACCCAGGCCGGGTTGGGCTACACCTTC. Translating gives CASTQAGLGYTF.

In regard to this clonotype: A much more abundant neighbour one base away suggests this may be a read error. This chain connects TRBV7-9 to TRBJ1-2; 7 bases align to TRBD1. CDR1 and CDR2 (germline): SEHNR, FQNEAQ (reference sequence). This CDR3 comprises 13 residues. Germline trimming cut 5 bases from V and 3 bases from J; bases unmatched to any gene: 3. DNA of the CDR3: TGTGCCAGCAGCCGGGACAGATACTATGGCTACACCTTC. Its translation is CASSRDRYYGYTF.

V is TRBV5-1 and J is TRBJ2-1; no clear D. CDR3 length: 14 residues. Germline lookup yields CDR1 SGHRS and CDR2 YFSETQ. V was trimmed by 0 bases and J by 4 bases, leaving 8 bases between them. CDR3 loop: CASSLDPGYNEQFF. The CDR3 DNA sequence: TGCGCCAGCAGCTTGGATCCGGGTTACAATGAGCAGTTCTTC.

The chain joins TRBV28 to TRBJ2-3, with D tentatively TRBD1 (6 bases). Trimming left V 10 bases short and J 2 bases short, with 7 bases between. The CDR3 is 11 residues long. The germline V gene encodes CDR1 MDHEN and CDR2 SYDVKM. The CDR3 sequence is CATGDTDTQYF. The CDR3 nucleotides are TGTGCCACAGGGGACACAGATACGCAGTATTTT.

There are a few counts of this clonotype. The chain has TRBV20-1 and TRBJ1-1; D might be TRBD1 (6 bases). Germline lookup yields CDR1 DFQATT and CDR2 SNEGSKA (reference sequence). V was cut by 5 bases and J by 3 bases, with 10 bases left in between. The CDR3 covers 12 residues. Written as DNA, the CDR3 is TGCAGTGCTGGGGGGGGGCACACTGAAGCTTTCTTT. As protein: CSAGGGHTEAFF.

This sequence joins TRBV28 and TRBJ1-2; 9 bases are a match to TRBD1. The CDR3 length is 16 residues. Germline V gene lookup returns CDR1 MDHEN and CDR2 SYDVKM. J was trimmed by 4 bases and V by 5 bases; bases with no gene match: 11. CDR3 loop: CASSAPGTGTFYGYTF. DNA of the CDR3: TGTGCCAGCAGTGCCCCCGGGACAGGGACCTTCTATGGCTACACCTTC.

This clonotype occurred a few times. The chain employs TRBV12-3 or TRBV12-4 and TRBJ2-5; 7 bases align to TRBD1. J gave up 5 bases and V 6 bases, and 12 bases lay outside the gene matches. The CDR3 is 15 residues long. CDR3 residues: CASRKSLGGQETQYF. As DNA, the CDR3 is TGTGCCAGCAGAAAAAGCCTAGGGGGCCAGGAGACCCAGTACTTC.

The genes are TRBV6-4 and TRBJ1-2, with D unresolved. The length of the CDR3 is 14 residues. Germline V gene data show CDR1 as MRHNA and CDR2 as SNTAGT. V shed 6 bases and J shed 7 bases, with 18 bases lying between them. This CDR3 is CASSPTGLAGGYTF. DNA of the CDR3: TGTGCCAGCAGCCCAACGGGGTTAGCGGGTGGCTACACCTTC.

This rearrangement joins TRBV4-2 to TRBJ2-7; TRBD1 matches 11 bases. CDR3 size: 16 residues. V dropped 2 bases and J dropped 2; count of bases not matched to a gene: 5. Germline loops: CDR1 LGHNA, CDR2 YNFKEQ. The DNA of the CDR3 is TGTGCCAGCAGCCAAACAACGGGACAGGGGGCCTACGAGCAGTACTTC. Amino acid sequence: CASSQTTGQGAYEQYF.

This clonotype was seen a handful of times. V usage is TRBV29-1 and J usage is TRBJ2-3; D is perhaps TRBD2 (5 bases). Germline V lookup: CDR1 SQVTM, CDR2 ANQGSEA. The CDR3 loop spans 14 amino acids. V lost 4 bases and J lost 0, with 11 bases in between. The CDR3 DNA is TGCAGCGTTGGGACTCGTCCTAGCACAGATACGCAGTATTTT. Its protein product is CSVGTRPSTDTQYF.

The rearrangement joins TRBV10-3 to TRBJ2-5, with TRBD1 identical over 8 bases. Germline values: CDR1 ENHRY, CDR2 SYGVKD. This CDR3 comprises 13 residues. V shed 11 bases and J 4 bases; nucleotides not matched to a gene: 9. The CDR3 loop reads CASTRDRSETQYF. CDR3 in DNA: TGTGCCTCCACTAGGGACAGGTCAGAGACCCAGTACTTC.

This clonotype counts as medium-sized. The chain recombines TRBV15 with TRBJ2-1, with D maybe TRBD1 (6 bases). The germline V gene encodes CDR1 LNHNV and CDR2 YYDKDF (reference sequence). The V end was cut by 3 bases, the J end by 8 bases, with 14 bases between. This CDR3 has 14 residues. In nucleotides, the CDR3 is TGTGCCACCAGCAGTCCCCGACAGGCCGATGAGCAGTTCTTC. Translation: CATSSPRQADEQFF.

This clonotype was seen more than once but under ten times. This sequence joins TRBV12-3 or TRBV12-4 and TRBJ2-5; D is unclear. CDR3 size: 15 residues. V lost 6 bases and J 2 bases, leaving 16 bases between the germline ends. The CDR3 DNA sequence: TGTGCCAGCAGCCCCCGTGCTCCAGCACAAGAGACCCAGTACTTC. It codes for CASSPRAPAQETQYF.

The genes are TRBV5-8 and TRBJ1-2; a possible D gene is TRBD1 (5 bases). Per germline, CDR1 SGHTS and CDR2 YDEGEE. V shed 4 bases and J shed 3 bases, with 13 bases lying between them. The CDR3 is made up of 14 amino acids. CDR3 in DNA: TGTGCCAGCAGCACCGGACTGGGGCACTATGGCTACACCTTC. Its protein is CASSTGLGHYGYTF.